These 29 T cell receptor beta chains originate from one sample sequenced in a study of early T cells in non-severe SARS-CoV-2 infection. TCRdb ran MiXCR on the 5' RACE reads and lists one entry per CDR3 protein. Of under 85,000 distinct CDR3 sequences in the sample, more than 10% were seen once. Sequenced: whole blood. These TCRs come from an adult who was a healthcare worker with PCR-confirmed SARS-CoV-2 infection or an uninfected control (not recorded which).

Ten or more counts support this clonotype. This chain links TRBV18 with TRBJ1-2; 7 bases match TRBD1. After removal of 3 bases from V and 5 bases from J, the junction contained 6 bases not matched to a gene. The CDR3 is made up of 14 amino acids. CDR1 and CDR2 (germline): KGHSH, LQKENI. CDR3 protein: CASSPLRDSYGYTF. The CDR3 nucleotides read TGTGCCAGCTCACCCCTCCGGGACAGTTATGGCTACACCTTC.

This clonotype was counted at least ten times. The CDR3 region is CASSYRRGGYGYTF. As DNA, the CDR3 is TGTGCCAGCAGTTACAGAAGGGGGGGCTATGGCTACACCTTC. The chain links TRBV6-5 to TRBJ1-2; D perhaps matches TRBD1 (6 bases). The germline V gene has CDR1 MNHEY and CDR2 SVGAGI. The CDR3 runs to 14 residues. The ends were cut back, 2 bases at V and 4 bases at J, with 11 bases in the middle.

V gene TRBV19 combines with J gene TRBJ1-5; D call uncertain. V lost 5 bases, J lost 4 bases, and 18 bases lay in between. The CDR3 totals 16 residues. The germline CDR1 and CDR2 sequences are LNHDA and SQIVND (reference sequence). In DNA form, the CDR3 reads TGTGCCAGTAGTCCTCGCCCGGCCGAGCTAAATCAGCCCCAGCATTTT. Amino acid sequence: CASSPRPAELNQPQHF.

V is TRBV29-1 and J is TRBJ1-1; 8 bases are a match to TRBD1. There are 13 residues in the CDR3. CDR1 and CDR2 from the germline V gene are SQVTM and ANQGSEA. Trimming removed 7 bases from V and 6 bases from J; junction bases left unmatched: 10. CDR3 residues: CSADPGTGAEAFF. The CDR3 DNA follows: TGCAGCGCAGATCCAGGGACAGGCGCTGAAGCTTTCTTT.

CDR3 sequence reads: CASRGGTHEAFF. CDR3 bases: TGCGCCAGCAGAGGGGGGACCCATGAAGCTTTCTTT. The chain joins TRBV4-1 to TRBJ1-1, with a tentative D call TRBD1 (6 bases). The CDR3 is 12 residues long. V lost 6 bases and J 7 bases, leaving 12 bases between the germline ends. The germline V gene encodes CDR1 MGHRA and CDR2 YSYEKL.

This clonotype appeared a few times. No conserved phenylalanine or tryptophan ends this CDR3, so it is likely a read error. The limits of the CDR3 on the DNA are not certain, so only TCRdb's listed CDR3 is given. The CDR3 protein is CASSLETGL. The chain carries TRBV7-9 and TRBJ1-1; the table's TRBD1 call for D was not verified on the DNA. Germline V lookup: CDR1 SEHNR, CDR2 FQNEAQ (reference sequence). Termini included, the CDR3 measures 9 amino acids.

This clonotype was observed many times. The V gene is TRBV28, the J gene TRBJ2-5; 11 positions match TRBD2. CDR3 size: 17 residues. CDR1 is MDHEN, CDR2 SYDVKM, per germline. V shed 6 bases, J shed 1 base, and the junction held 10 bases outside the gene matches. The CDR3 region is CASSPDSSGGFQETQYF. As DNA, the CDR3 is TGTGCCAGCAGCCCGGACTCTAGCGGGGGGTTCCAAGAGACCCAGTACTTC.

The V gene is TRBV24-1, the J gene TRBJ2-2; 12 bases match TRBD1. CDR1 KGHDR and CDR2 SFDVKD come from the germline V gene. V shed 9 bases and J 4 bases; nucleotides not matched to a gene: 5. This CDR3 is 15 amino acids long. The CDR3 DNA reads as TGTGCCACCTCGGGACAGGGGGCTGGCACCGGGGAGCTGTTTTTT. It codes for CATSGQGAGTGELFF.

This clonotype was recorded only once. The gene calls are TRBV23-1 and TRBJ2-3; TRBD2 might be the D (5 bases). TRBV23-1 is annotated as an ORF whose role is uncertain. The V gene lost 7 bases and the J gene lost 2 bases, with 13 bases spanning the gap. The CDR3 loop spans 14 amino acids. This CDR3 reads CASTPDGLTDTQYF. The CDR3 bases are TGCGCCAGCACGCCGGACGGACTCACAGATACGCAGTATTTT.

This clonotype appeared a few times. The chain combines TRBV28 with TRBJ1-6, with 8 nucleotides matching TRBD1. This CDR3 contains 14 residues. Germline V gene sequence: CDR1 MDHEN, CDR2 SYDVKM. Trimming removed 8 bases from V and 10 bases from J; junction bases left unmatched: 10. CDR3 sequence (DNA): TGTGCCAGCGAATCGACAGGGGAGGAATCACCCCTCCACTTT. Amino acids: CASESTGEESPLHF.

This clonotype was found a few times. The genes are TRBV7-9 and TRBJ1-2; no firm D call. Germline CDR1 and CDR2: SEHNR and FQNEAQ (reference sequence). This CDR3 spans 14 amino acids. The germline V and J ends were trimmed by 4 bases and 4 bases, with 13 bases remaining between them. DNA of the CDR3: TGTGCCAGCAGCTCAATCAGGAAATCCTATGGCTACACCTTC. Its translation is CASSSIRKSYGYTF.

V is TRBV6-5 and J is TRBJ2-1, with D tentatively TRBD1 (5 bases). V lost 2 bases, J lost 6 bases, and 8 bases lay in between. CDR3 length equals 13 residues. Germline-derived CDR1 and CDR2 are MNHEY and SVGAGI. In DNA form, the CDR3 reads TGTGCCAGCAGTTACGGGGCGAGCAATGAGCAGTTCTTC. It is translated as CASSYGASNEQFF.

This clonotype was seen at least ten times. The chain combines TRBV28 with TRBJ1-4; D might be TRBD1 (6 bases). Germline V gene sequence: CDR1 MDHEN, CDR2 SYDVKM. V lost 5 bases and J 8 bases, leaving 15 bases between the germline ends. The CDR3 is 14 residues long. The CDR3 protein is CASSGDHRDEKLFF. In DNA form, the CDR3 reads TGTGCCAGCAGTGGTGACCACAGGGACGAAAAACTGTTTTTT.

This clonotype was counted at least ten times. The chain recombines TRBV29-1 with TRBJ2-7; 11 bases fit TRBD2. Germline CDR1 reads SQVTM; CDR2 reads ANQGSEA. The CDR3 has 15 amino acids. V shed 4 bases, J shed 2 bases, and the junction held 7 bases outside the gene matches. The CDR3 nucleotides are TGCAGCGTTGGATATGGGACTAGCGGCGCCTACGAGCAGTACTTC. Residues: CSVGYGTSGAYEQYF.

This chain links TRBV27 with TRBJ1-1; TRBD1 matches at 8 bases. The ends lost 6 bases at V and 10 bases at J; junction bases unmatched: 13. Germline CDR1 and CDR2: MNHEY and SMNVEV (reference sequence). The CDR3 sequence is 14 residues long. The CDR3 DNA sequence: TGTGCCAGCAGCAAGTCCCGCAGGGGGCTAGGAGCTTTCTTT. It encodes CASSKSRRGLGAFF.

This clonotype was picked up many times. The chain links TRBV12-3 or TRBV12-4 to TRBJ2-2, with no clear D. This CDR3 comprises 12 residues. The V end was cut by 5 bases, the J end by 2 bases, with 3 bases between. The CDR3 DNA follows: TGTGCCAGCAGTCGTAACACCGGGGAGCTGTTTTTT. Protein product: CASSRNTGELFF.

The rearrangement uses TRBV28 and TRBJ2-7, with a tentative D call TRBD1 (6 bases). V was cut by 10 bases and J by 2 bases, with 12 bases left in between. This CDR3 has 12 amino acids. Per the germline V gene, CDR1 is MDHEN and CDR2 is SYDVKM. CDR3 in amino acids: CATQTGAYEQYF. CDR3 sequence (DNA): TGTGCCACTCAGACAGGAGCCTACGAGCAGTACTTC.

This clonotype has at least ten counts. The rearrangement joins TRBV9 to TRBJ1-4; no clear D. Germline values: CDR1 SGDLS, CDR2 YYNGEE. V lost 0 bases to trimming and J lost 3 bases, with 9 bases between them. The CDR3 spans 15 residues. CDR3 nucleotide sequence: TGTGCCAGCAGCGTAGGGGTCAGCTCTAATGAAAAACTGTTTTTT. Translating gives CASSVGVSSNEKLFF.

This clonotype was observed at least ten times. V is TRBV3-1 and J is TRBJ2-7, with 7 bases that match TRBD2. The length of the CDR3 is 11 residues. Per the germline V gene, CDR1 is LGHDT and CDR2 is YNNKEL (reference sequence). Unmatched junction bases numbered 6, after V lost 11 bases and J lost 5 bases. CDR3 bases: TGTGCCTCCCGGGGGGAAAACGAGCAGTACTTC. This sequence encodes CASRGENEQYF.

V gene TRBV27 combines with J gene TRBJ2-7; 10 bases agree with TRBD1. V trimming: 3 bases; J trimming: 2 bases; junction bases outside the gene matches: 4. This CDR3 contains 15 residues. Germline lookup yields CDR1 MNHEY and CDR2 SMNVEV (reference sequence). CDR3 in DNA: TGTGCCAGCAGTTTTCGACAGGGGGCCCCCTACGAGCAGTACTTC. Encoded protein: CASSFRQGAPYEQYF.

The count of this clonotype is one. The rearrangement links TRBV7-3 to TRBJ2-2; the D is unclear. The CDR3 is made up of 17 amino acids. The ends were cut back, 4 bases at V and 0 bases at J, with 15 bases in the middle. Germline V CDR1 and CDR2: SGHTA, FQGTGA. In nucleotides, the CDR3 is TGTGCCAGCAGCTCTCCCTTTTGTCGTCCGAACACCGGGGAGCTGTTTTTT. Protein: CASSSPFCRPNTGELFF.

This clonotype was detected ten times or more. The chain couples TRBV28 to TRBJ1-1; the D is unclear. The CDR3 is 14 amino acids. Germline assignment: CDR1 MDHEN and CDR2 SYDVKM. V was cut by 5 bases and J by 1 base, with 11 bases left in between. The CDR3 DNA sequence: TGTGCCAGCAGTGAGAGATGGGGGAACACTGAAGCTTTCTTT. As protein: CASSERWGNTEAFF.

This clonotype was seen only a few times. The chain has TRBV7-6 and TRBJ2-7; TRBD1 or TRBD2 may be the D gene (5 bases each). The germline gives CDR1 SGHVS, CDR2 FNYEAQ. The CDR3 runs 14 residues. With 5 bases removed from V and 0 bases from J, the gap between germline ends came to 11 bases. The CDR3 sequence is CASSLGVSSYEQYF. CDR3 DNA sequence: TGTGCCAGCAGCCTGGGGGTTAGCTCCTACGAGCAGTACTTC.

This clonotype turned up a few times. V is TRBV7-9 and J is TRBJ2-3, with D perhaps assigned TRBD1 or TRBD2 (5 bases each). Looked up from germline, CDR1 is SEHNR and CDR2 is FQNEAQ (reference sequence). The CDR3 spans 15 residues. V was clipped by 5 bases and J by 1 base, with 13 bases between them. The CDR3 here is CASSPLGGGTDTQYF. The CDR3 region has the DNA TGTGCCAGCAGCCCCCTTGGGGGAGGCACAGATACGCAGTATTTT. Supplemented by reference TRBV7-9 and TRBJ2-3, the full variable domain reads DTGVSQNPRHKITKRGQNVTFRCDPISEHNRLYWYRQTLGQGPEFLTYFQNEAQLEKSRLLSDRFSAERPKGSFSTLEIQRTEQGDSAMYLCASSPLGGGTDTQYFGPGTRLTVL.

This chain uses TRBV5-4 with TRBJ2-2, with 7 bases identical to TRBD2. J was trimmed by 5 bases and V by 0 bases; bases with no gene match: 13. The CDR3 extends over 18 amino acids. CDR1 is SGHNT and CDR2 is YYREEE in the germline V gene (reference sequence). Here the CDR3 reads CASSLVGGDLADTGELFF. The CDR3 region has the DNA TGTGCCAGCAGCTTGGTGGGAGGTGACCTAGCGGATACCGGGGAGCTGTTTTTT.

V is TRBV6-2 or TRBV6-3 and J is TRBJ2-1; 8 nucleotides agree with TRBD2. Germline CDR1 is MNHEY and CDR2 is SVGEGT. The CDR3 has 15 residues. V lost 6 bases and J lost 8; bases outside the gene matches: 12. The CDR3 bases are TGTGCCAGCAGGACTGGACTAGCCTCATACGATGAGCAGTTCTTC. Its translation is CASRTGLASYDEQFF.

Concerning this clonotype itself: A much larger clone sits a single nucleotide away, making a read error possible. This rearrangement joins TRBV6-2 or TRBV6-3 to TRBJ1-2; D gene unclear. The germline V gene encodes CDR1 MNHEY and CDR2 SVGEGT. The CDR3 covers 12 residues. CDR3 sequence reads: CVSGSSNYGYTF. DNA for the CDR3: TGTGTCAGCGGAAGCAGTAACTATGGCTACACCTTC.

This clonotype showed up just a few times. V gene TRBV9 combines with J gene TRBJ2-3, with 10 bases that match TRBD2. Germline-derived CDR1 and CDR2 are SGDLS and YYNGEE. This CDR3 region has 15 residues. The V and J ends lost 3 bases and 2 bases, in that order; junction bases with no gene match: 3. CDR3 amino acids: CASSAGTSDTDTQYF. In DNA, the CDR3 is TGTGCCAGCAGCGCTGGGACTAGCGACACAGATACGCAGTATTTT.

The V call is TRBV29-1, the J call TRBJ2-7, with D perhaps being TRBD1 or TRBD2 (5 bases each). Germline V gene data show CDR1 as SQVTM and CDR2 as ANQGSEA. Between the trimmed V and J ends, which lost 5 bases and 3 bases, there was a span of 14 bases. The CDR3 spans 13 residues. This CDR3 reads CSVNSGSVYEQYF. The CDR3 nucleotides read TGCAGCGTTAATTCAGGGAGTGTCTACGAGCAGTACTTC.